This TCR beta chain was profiled in a study of OX40 agonist ivuxolimab in advanced cancers. Some background on the complete study: Ivuxolimab was an agonistic, fully human IgG2 monoclonal antibody directed against OX40 (CD134), a costimulatory receptor. Intravenous ivuxolimab was administered to patients every 2 weeks at six dose levels: 0.01, 0.1, 0.3, 1.5, 3 and 10 mg/kg. Among the roughly 52 dose-escalation patients, around 19 had hepatocellular carcinoma, roughly 15 melanoma, 9 renal cell carcinoma and 9 head and neck cancer. In the dose-escalation cohort, 75% to 90% of patients were male, and the mean age was roughly 60 years with a range of roughly 20 to 80. Patients were allowed to have had prior anti-PD-1, anti-PD-L1 or anti-CTLA-4 therapy, and 40% of the dose-escalation patients had previously received checkpoint inhibitors. Three dose-escalation patients achieved partial responses, one with hepatocellular carcinoma and two with cutaneous melanoma. The purpose of peripheral TCRbeta sequencing was to test whether ivuxolimab changed TCR sequence diversity and led to clonal T-cell expansion. The paper reports the monotherapy dose-escalation portion (N of about 50 patients) of the phase I ivuxolimab trial.

The paper as a whole reports these results and caveats: Which antigens the clonally expanded peripheral T cells were specific for was not determined. Low levels of normalized T-cell clonal expansion were also seen in some nonresponding patients. Clonal expansion of both CD4+ and CD8+ blood T cells was observed from baseline to week 6 at doses 0.1 to 3.0 mg/kg. In partial responders in the 0.1-3.0 mg/kg groups, normalized peripheral clonal expansion was found to be among the lowest, especially among CD8+ T cells. After ivuxolimab, more expanded clones were found on average in CD8+ T cells than in CD4+ T cells.

To sequence the TCRbeta CDR3 region, genomic DNA was isolated from the sorted cells. The immunoSEQ Assay was used for sequencing of TCRbeta CDR3 regions. As stored in TCRdb, this immuneACCESS dataset retains in-frame rearrangements with V and J assigned. A fraction of the clones does not appear; measured against another copy, unresolved V genes explain less than half of the discrepancy, and the remainder lacks a known reason. This sample comprises under 65,000 clones, nearly 90% of them detected only once. The ten biggest clones cover 0.3% to 0.35% of the sample. A remark on this clone: This receptor's antigen is unknown. No base quality information exists; no much larger clone differs at one position.

Patients with autoimmune disease history or receiving systemic immunosuppression were excluded from the trial. Peripheral blood for TCR sequencing was drawn from every dose cohort at baseline, at cycle 4 day 1 and at cycle 7 day 1. Samples came from an open-label, multicenter, first-in-human phase I dose-escalation trial of ivuxolimab. Adults with locally advanced or metastatic head and neck squamous cell, hepatocellular, melanoma or renal cell carcinoma were enrolled in the trial. Before TCR sequencing, CD4+ T cells and CD8+ T cells from peripheral blood were sorted into separate populations. Sequences were derived from CD4+ or CD8+ T cells sorted from blood, sampled in a trial of the OX40 agonist ivuxolimab. This receptor was taken from an adult with an advanced solid tumor such as melanoma, head and neck, liver or kidney cancer.

This receptor carries the CDR3 CAWRSGPRVEAFF. The nucleotides are TGTGCCTGGAGATCCGGGCCTCGCGTGGAAGCTTTCTTT. The V and J genes are TRBV30 and TRBJ1-1; the D gene identity is not certain. V is cut by 3 bases and J by 8 bases, and the space between the germline ends is 16 bases. The germline V gene (reference sequence) provides CDR1 GTSNPN and CDR2 SVGIG. From cysteine to phenylalanine, the CDR3 is 13 amino acids long. Just the 39-base CDR3 DNA is kept, in frame starting at base 1. Where the CDR3 stops, the reference TRBV30 and TRBJ1-1 genes take over; the full variable domain is SQTIHQWPATLVQPVGSPLSLECTVEGTSNPNLYWYRQAAGRGLQLLFYSVGIGQISSEVPQNLSASRPQDRQFILSSKKLLLSDSGFYLCAWRSGPRVEAFFGQGTRLTVV.